The entry that follows covers one T cell receptor beta chain sequence. Per germline, CDR1 LNHDA and CDR2 SQIVND (reference sequence). This CDR3 has 13 amino acids. Trimming shortened V by 5 bases and J by 1 base, and 8 bases separated the two germline ends. The data stem from a study of blood T cell repertoires in COVID-19. In the study overall: The samples span acute and convalescent COVID-19 from the United States, Italy and Spain. Sources were T cells, B-cell-depleted T cells, or PBMCs; the material itself was cDNA or gDNA.

Under the authors' procedure: It was from reference gene primer amplification that nucleated cell counts were estimated. Only in-frame clones appear in the TCRdb table, and some are missing; sequencing was by immunoSEQ multiplex PCR. V, J and clone size derive from that table, while D and trimming were established from the DNA sequence. The sample includes approximately 140,000 clones, around 83% of them seen just once. This TCR was recovered from a human donor in a cohort sampled during active COVID-19. The J gene is TRBJ2-5, the V gene TRBV19; D remains ambiguous. Sequencing was performed on peripheral blood. The CDR3: CASSRESQETQYF. The CDR3 bases are TGTGCCAGTAGTCGTGAGTCCCAAGAGACCCAGTACTTC.